This passage covers 29 T cell receptor beta chains from one sample sequenced in a study of a mutant IDH1 vaccine in newly diagnosed glioma. Time point described: baseline, week 1 (first vaccination visit). The treatment: pre-vaccination baseline after standard-of-care therapy. Measured with immunoSEQ multiplex PCR; TCRdb has only the in-frame clones, and not every one. The sample records 15,000 or so clones, 75% to 90% being singletons. The input for sequencing was PBMCs, taken from a glioma patient treated with radiotherapy, temozolomide or both. The receptors shown here come from a woman aged 40 to 50 with glioma. Some clones in this sample may be carry-over from other donors' samples.

This clone was found once. This chain links TRBV6-1 with TRBJ2-5; no definite D call. Trimming cost V 8 bases and J 3 bases, with 4 bases left between them. The CDR3 contains 10 residues. CDR1 is MNHNS and CDR2 is SASEGT in the germline V gene. CDR3 DNA: TGTGCCAGCCGAGAAGAGACCCAGTACTTC. Translated, it gives CASREETQYF.

The chain carries TRBV7-9 and TRBJ2-7, with a tentative D call TRBD1 (6 bases). The CDR3 contains 16 residues. Germline-derived CDR1 and CDR2 are SEHNR and FQNEAQ (reference sequence). Deletions cut 5 bases from V and 4 bases from J, with 21 bases between. The CDR3 bases are TGTGCCAGCAGCCTACCCCAGGGGCTTATTAGATACGAGCAGTACTTC. It is translated as CASSLPQGLIRYEQYF.

This chain links TRBV5-1 with TRBJ2-5; 7 nucleotides line up with TRBD2. Germline CDR1 is SGHRS and CDR2 is YFSETQ. V gave up 4 bases and J gave up 4 bases; unmatched junction bases: 10. This CDR3 has 15 residues. CDR3 protein: CASSTHSSGPETQYF. The DNA of the CDR3 is TGCGCCAGCAGCACACACTCTAGCGGCCCAGAGACCCAGTACTTC.

This CDR3 is CASSNTRGTAGNTIYF. As DNA, the CDR3 is TGTGCCAGCAGCAATACCCGGGGTACAGCTGGAAACACCATATATTTT. The chain uses TRBV9 and TRBJ1-3; no clear D gene. Germline lookup yields CDR1 SGDLS and CDR2 YYNGEE. V lost 4 bases and J lost 2, with 16 bases in between. The CDR3 is 16 amino acids.

This chain links TRBV19 with TRBJ1-2; D gene unclear. The CDR3 contains 14 residues. Germline V gene data show CDR1 as LNHDA and CDR2 as SQIVND (reference sequence). Trimming cost V 0 bases and J 2 bases, with 7 bases left between them. DNA for the CDR3: TGTGCCAGTAGTATAGAGCCGTACAACTATGGCTACACCTTC. It translates to CASSIEPYNYGYTF.

The chain has TRBV5-1 and TRBJ2-7, with 11 bases identical to TRBD2. With 1 base clipped from V and 2 bases from J, the junction kept 5 bases outside the gene matches. Germline lookup yields CDR1 SGHRS and CDR2 YFSETQ. This CDR3 has 16 residues. CDR3 coding DNA: TGCGCCAGCAGCTTGTCCGGGACTAGCGGCACCTACGAGCAGTACTTC. This sequence encodes CASSLSGTSGTYEQYF.

The gene calls are TRBV6-5 and TRBJ1-2; D remains unclear. Per germline, CDR1 MNHEY and CDR2 SVGAGI. CDR3 length equals 13 residues. Trimming took off 7 bases at V and 6 bases at J, with 15 bases between the two ends. The CDR3: CASTAAEANGYTF. The CDR3 DNA reads TGTGCCAGCACCGCCGCGGAGGCAAATGGCTACACCTTC.

The V call is TRBV5-1, the J call TRBJ2-3; D is perhaps TRBD1 or TRBD2 (6 bases each). Germline lookup yields CDR1 SGHRS and CDR2 YFSETQ. Trimming stripped 5 bases from V and 8 bases from J, with 21 bases between. The CDR3 is made up of 15 amino acids. DNA of the CDR3: TGCGCCAGCAGACTCCTGCGGGACACCCGTGGTACGCAGTATTTT. Protein sequence: CASRLLRDTRGTQYF.

The V gene is TRBV7-9, the J gene TRBJ2-7; D ambiguous. The CDR3 is 12 amino acids. V dropped 8 bases and J dropped 3 bases, with 11 bases sitting between them. Germline values: CDR1 SEHNR, CDR2 FQNEAQ (reference sequence). The CDR3 bases are TGTGCCAGCGGGGAAGGCAACTACGAGCAGTACTTC. Protein product: CASGEGNYEQYF.

This clone was counted between two and nine times. This rearrangement joins TRBV29-1 to TRBJ1-1, with a possible D match to TRBD1 (5 bases). The CDR3 totals 14 residues. V lost 6 bases, J lost 6 bases, and 20 bases lay in between. Looked up from germline, CDR1 is SQVTM and CDR2 is ANQGSEA. The CDR3 bases are TGCAGCGTAAGCCCCGGGGGGTGGAGGGCTGAAGCTTTCTTT. Translating it yields CSVSPGGWRAEAFF.

V usage is TRBV18 and J usage is TRBJ1-2; D is perhaps TRBD1 (5 bases). Trimming pared 5 bases from V and 6 bases from J, leaving 13 bases between. Germline loops: CDR1 KGHSH, CDR2 LQKENI. The CDR3 is 13 residues long. The CDR3 DNA sequence: TGTGCCAGCTCAAGGGACTGGATTAATGGCTACACCTTC. Protein sequence: CASSRDWINGYTF.

The V gene is TRBV10-2, the J gene TRBJ2-2; 10 bases agree with TRBD1. Germline V gene lookup returns CDR1 WSHSY and CDR2 SAAADI. This CDR3 spans 19 amino acids. V lost 2 bases to trimming and J lost 2 bases; unmatched junction nucleotides: 11. The DNA for the CDR3 is TGCGCCAGCAGTGAGCGGCGCCGGGACAGGGGATCTAACACCGGGGAGCTGTTTTTT. Translation gives CASSERRRDRGSNTGELFF.

This rearrangement joins TRBV14 to TRBJ2-1, with 8 bases lining up with TRBD2. Germline CDR1 and CDR2: SGHDN and FVKESK. J was trimmed by 6 bases and V by 5 bases; bases with no gene match: 9. This CDR3 has 15 residues. CDR3: CASSVTGGELNEQFF. In DNA, the CDR3 is TGTGCCAGCAGCGTTACGGGAGGGGAGCTCAATGAGCAGTTCTTC.

The genes are TRBV5-1 and TRBJ2-5; TRBD1 agrees at 9 bases. CDR1 SGHRS and CDR2 YFSETQ come from the germline V gene. Trimming at V came to 5 bases and at J to 4 bases, leaving 6 bases not matched to a gene. This CDR3 contains 14 residues. CDR3 loop: CASRRDRDRETQYF. CDR3 sequence (DNA): TGCGCCAGCAGAAGGGACAGGGATAGAGAGACCCAGTACTTC.

CDR3 DNA: TGTGCCAGCAGGGACCCAACCTACGAGCAGTACTTC. Protein: CASRDPTYEQYF. The chain couples TRBV28 to TRBJ2-7; no definite D call. Germline assignment: CDR1 MDHEN and CDR2 SYDVKM. V lost 6 bases and J lost 2, with 8 bases in between. The CDR3 has 12 amino acids.

This rearrangement joins TRBV5-1 to TRBJ1-1; possible D gene TRBD1, 6 bases. Germline-derived CDR1 and CDR2 are SGHRS and YFSETQ. With 1 base removed from V and 5 bases from J, the gap between germline ends came to 21 bases. The CDR3 covers 17 residues. The CDR3 bases are TGCGCCAGCAGCTTGACGCCCAGGGGACCCCGGGGGACTGAAGCTTTCTTT. Residues: CASSLTPRGPRGTEAFF. Complete variable domain (other parts from reference TRBV5-1 and TRBJ1-1): KAGVTQTPRYLIKTRGQQVTLSCSPISGHRSVSWYQQTPGQGLQFLFEYFSETQRNKGNFPGRFSGRQFSNSRSEMNVSTLELGDSALYLCASSLTPRGPRGTEAFFGQGTRLTVV.

This chain joins TRBV15 and TRBJ2-7, with D hard to call. Trimming stripped 0 bases from V and 3 bases from J, with 6 bases between. In germline, CDR1 is LNHNV, CDR2 YYDKDF (reference sequence). The CDR3 sequence is 13 residues long. The CDR3: CATSRDSFYEQYF. For the CDR3, the DNA is TGTGCCACCAGCAGAGACTCCTTCTACGAGCAGTACTTC.

This chain connects TRBV7-3 to TRBJ2-7; unclear D gene. CDR1 is SGHTA and CDR2 is FQGTGA in the germline V gene. The CDR3 contains 15 residues. Trimming cost V 0 bases and J 4 bases, with 13 bases left between them. CDR3 in DNA: TGTGCCAGCAGCTTAACGGCGTCTAGTATATACGAGCAGTACTTC. Protein product: CASSLTASSIYEQYF.

This clone was detected only a few times. The CDR3 bases are TGTGCCAGCAGCTGGGGACAGGGGGCAAACGAAAAACTGTTTTTT. Residues: CASSWGQGANEKLFF. The gene calls are TRBV27 and TRBJ1-4; the match to TRBD1 covers 12 bases. CDR1 is MNHEY and CDR2 is SMNVEV in the germline V gene (reference sequence). V was pared by 6 bases and J by 8 bases, with 7 bases of the junction left unmatched. This CDR3 contains 15 residues.

The chain employs TRBV9 and TRBJ2-3; 10 bases match TRBD2. The junction had 3 bases not matched to a gene; V was cut back by 3 bases and J by 5 bases. Germline-derived CDR1 and CDR2 are SGDLS and YYNGEE. The length of the CDR3 is 14 residues. The CDR3 is CASSASGREDTQYF. For the CDR3, the DNA is TGTGCCAGCAGCGCTAGCGGGAGAGAAGATACGCAGTATTTT.

The chain has TRBV29-1 and TRBJ1-2; the match to TRBD1 covers 10 bases. With 4 bases clipped from V and 2 bases from J, the junction kept 7 bases outside the gene matches. The CDR3 contains 15 residues. Germline CDR1 reads SQVTM; CDR2 reads ANQGSEA. CDR3 DNA sequence: TGCAGCGTTGGTCCCCTGACAGGGGGCAACTATGGCTACACCTTC. It yields the protein CSVGPLTGGNYGYTF.

This chain joins TRBV19 and TRBJ1-5; D gene ambiguous. The CDR3 contains 15 residues. Trimming removed 5 bases at V and 0 bases at J, with 11 bases between. The V gene's germline CDR1 is LNHDA and CDR2 SQIVND (reference sequence). The CDR3 loop is CASSVVINSNQPQHF. The CDR3 bases are TGTGCCAGTAGTGTGGTCATAAATAGCAATCAGCCCCAGCATTTT.

The chain has TRBV6-1 and TRBJ1-1; D not resolved. Germline CDR1 and CDR2: MNHNS and SASEGT. This CDR3 comprises 13 residues. The ends were cut back, 7 bases at V and 2 bases at J, with 11 bases in the middle. The CDR3 protein is CASTGGGNTEAFF. As DNA, the CDR3 is TGTGCCAGCACCGGTGGAGGCAACACTGAAGCTTTCTTT.

This rearrangement joins TRBV7-9 to TRBJ1-5; the D gene is possibly TRBD1 (5 bases). This CDR3 is built from 17 residues. The germline V gene has CDR1 SEHNR and CDR2 FQNEAQ (reference sequence). V shed 5 bases and J shed 0 bases, with 17 bases lying between them. Here the CDR3 DNA reads TGTGCCAGCAGCGAAGACGGAGGGGCTTATAGCAATCAGCCCCAGCATTTT. It is translated as CASSEDGGAYSNQPQHF.

The genes are TRBV2 and TRBJ1-4; a weak D match, TRBD1 (6 bases). The CDR3 extends over 15 amino acids. CDR1 is SNHLY, CDR2 FYNNEI, per germline. The germline V and J ends were trimmed by 5 bases and 0 bases, with 10 bases remaining between them. The CDR3 loop reads CASSQQGATNEKLFF. In DNA form, the CDR3 reads TGTGCCAGCAGTCAACAGGGTGCAACTAATGAAAAACTGTTTTTT.

The chain is built from TRBV11-1 and TRBJ1-2; a possible D gene is TRBD1 (6 bases). The CDR3 is 17 amino acids. Germline V CDR1 and CDR2: SGHAT, FQDESV (reference sequence). Trimming left V 4 bases short and J 6 bases short, with 24 bases between. The CDR3 loop reads CASSSQSNAGAVNGYTF. The CDR3 DNA follows: TGTGCCAGCAGCTCACAGTCGAATGCGGGGGCGGTTAATGGCTACACCTTC.

The V call is TRBV9, the J call TRBJ2-3, with 12 bases identical to TRBD2. The CDR3 loop spans 17 amino acids. V shed 4 bases, J shed 1 base, and the junction held 7 bases outside the gene matches. Germline loops: CDR1 SGDLS, CDR2 YYNGEE. The CDR3 protein is CASSLGLAGLRTDTQYF. CDR3 in DNA: TGTGCCAGCAGCTTAGGACTAGCGGGGCTGCGCACAGATACGCAGTATTTT. Full variable domain (remainder filled in from reference TRBV9 and TRBJ2-3): DSGVTQTPKHLITATGQRVTLRCSPRSGDLSVYWYQQSLDQGLQFLIQYYNGEERAKGNILERFSAQQFPDLHSELNLSSLELGDSALYFCASSLGLAGLRTDTQYFGPGTRLTVL.

CDR3 in DNA: TGCGCCAGCAGCCTCCGGGAGGGCAATCAGCCCCAGCATTTT. Translating it yields CASSLREGNQPQHF. The chain joins TRBV4-1 to TRBJ1-5; D not resolved. Germline V gene lookup returns CDR1 MGHRA and CDR2 YSYEKL. This CDR3 is built from 14 residues. V was clipped by 4 bases and J by 2 bases, with 9 bases between them.

The J gene is TRBJ2-1, the V gene TRBV29-1; D unclear. Trimming took 2 bases from V and 9 from J, leaving 23 bases between them. Looked up from germline, CDR1 is SQVTM and CDR2 is ANQGSEA. CDR3 length: 16 amino acids. CDR3 DNA sequence: TGCAGCGTTGAAACCCCCGGAAGGGCGCTCCTGGTTGAGCAGTTCTTC. Encoded protein: CSVETPGRALLVEQFF.